This T cell receptor beta chain was retrieved from a study of lymphopenia after photon versus proton radiotherapy. Sequencing was performed with immunoSEQ multiplex PCR; in TCRdb, only in-frame clones are kept and a portion is missing. The sample includes tens of thousands of clones, around 83% of them seen just once. This CDR3 is 12 amino acids long. This TCR came from a man aged 55 to 70 with pancreatic cancer. The starting material was peripheral blood, obtained from a patient treated with proton-based radiotherapy. The chain combines TRBV1 with TRBJ1-5. TRBV1 constitutes a pseudogene. The CDR3 region has the DNA TGCACCAGCACGGAGGAGAATCAGCCCCAGCATTTT. It translates to CTSTEENQPQHF.